Listed here is a single T cell receptor beta chain. Its specificity is not known. The CDR3 loop spans 13 amino acids. V was pared by 3 bases and J by 5 bases, with 11 bases between. Germline CDR1 reads KGHSH; CDR2 reads LQKENI. TCRdb fed the reads into MiXCR, producing one record per CDR3 protein. The sample carries about 700,000 distinct CDR3 sequences, 30% to 35% recorded once. The data were obtained in a study of T cell repertoires in cytomegalovirus infection. About the research overall: Researchers turned to recently identified HLA-C-restricted CMV epitopes as well as well-studied HLA-B-restricted ones. Indicated by public TCR beta signatures were CMV infection and matching HLA type.

Study-wide results and limits: The ex vivo response was dominated by HLA-C-restricted CMV-specific TCR beta clonotypes.

The chain carries TRBV18 and TRBJ2-7; D gene uncertain. This specimen consisted of cultured PBMCs, obtained from culture after CMV antigen stimulation. This receptor was taken from a human donor in good health (CMV status not recorded). Some clones in this sample may be carry-over from other donors' samples. CDR3 in amino acids: CASSPAGQDEQYF. The CDR3 region has the DNA TGTGCCAGCTCACCTGCCGGGCAAGACGAGCAGTACTTC.